Following are 20 T cell receptor beta chains from one sample sequenced in a study of Tregs in tolerant kidney transplant recipients. Recipients received nonmyeloablative bone marrow transplants from related graft donors, with transient mixed chimerism. Measured with immunoSEQ multiplex PCR; TCRdb has only the in-frame clones, and not every one. Here the sample table reports tens of thousands of clones. This material consisted of CD4+ T cells from blood (PBMCs), taken 24 months after the transplant. The receptors come from a human patient who received a combined kidney and bone marrow transplant. The graft donor may be the source of some T cells.

With respect to this clone: One end of the junction does not line up with germline, which may come from a read error. Sequencing ends 3 residues short of the CDR3 end; the germline J gene provides the rest. The chain uses TRBV4-2 and TRBJ2-3, with 14 positions matching TRBD2. This CDR3 region has 15 residues. Germline CDR1 reads LGHNA; CDR2 reads YNFKEQ. The sequenced CDR3 bases are TGCGCCAGCAGCCGGGGACTAGCGGGAGTAGATACG. Protein sequence: CASSRGLAGVDT. The CDR3 in its entirety is CASSRGLAGVDTQYF.

In regard to this clone: The read ends 3 residues shy of where the CDR3 ends; the end is completed using the germline J gene. J is TRBJ2-7 and V is TRBV20-1, with 16 bases lining up with TRBD2. Trimming removed 5 bases from V and 3 bases from J; junction bases left unmatched: 10. The CDR3 sequence is 17 residues long. Germline V lookup: CDR1 DFQATT, CDR2 SNEGSKA (reference sequence). CDR3 region: CSAPAGTSGRAGYEQYF. The covered CDR3 bases are TGCAGTGCTCCTGCCGGGACTAGCGGGAGGGCCGGCTACGAG.

Concerning this clone: Read data end 3 residues before the CDR3 end; the end is taken from the germline J gene. This chain joins TRBV20-1 and TRBJ2-3; 11 bases are a match to TRBD2. The germline gives CDR1 DFQATT, CDR2 SNEGSKA (reference sequence). The CDR3 is made up of 14 amino acids. Trimming cost V 5 bases and J 2 bases; bases outside gene matches: 3. The sequenced part of the CDR3 DNA is TGCAGTGCTCATAGCGGGAGGGCCACAGATACG. Its protein is CSAHSGRATDT. Given in full, the CDR3 is CSAHSGRATDTQYF.

As to this clone: The read finishes 3 residues shy of the CDR3 end, and the germline J gene is used to complete it. The rearrangement uses TRBV7-2 and TRBJ2-7, with 9 bases that match TRBD1. CDR3 length: 15 amino acids. CDR1 is SGHTA, CDR2 FQGNSA, per germline. With 2 bases clipped from V and 3 bases from J, the junction kept 5 bases outside the gene matches. The covered CDR3 bases are TGTGCCAGCAGCTTAAGACAGGGGGTTGGCTACGAG. It encodes CASSLRQGVGYE. The full CDR3 protein reads CASSLRQGVGYEQYF.

With regard to this clone: The read terminates 3 residues ahead of where the CDR3 ends, so the germline J gene completes it. The V gene is TRBV18, the J gene TRBJ1-1; D is uncertain. The CDR3 has 12 amino acids. CDR1 is KGHSH and CDR2 is LQKENI in the germline V gene. The CDR3 is CASSSGLIEAFF. The CDR3 bases that were read are TGTGCCAGCTCCTCGGGTCTTATCGAA.

CDR3 protein: CASSGGGQGIDGYTF. The DNA read from the CDR3 is TGCGCCAGCAGCGGTGGGGGACAGGGAATCGATGGC. The V and J genes are TRBV5-1 and TRBJ1-2; 9 bases fit TRBD1. The read halts 3 residues ahead of the CDR3 end, with the missing end drawn from the germline J gene. Germline CDR1 is SGHRS and CDR2 is YFSETQ. CDR3 length: 15 amino acids. V lost 4 bases and J lost 6; bases outside the gene matches: 10.

CDR3 bases read: TGTGCCTGGAGTGTACGACAAAACACCGGGGAG. Translation gives CAWSVRQNTGE. The full CDR3 protein reads CAWSVRQNTGELFF. The chain employs TRBV30 and TRBJ2-2, with D uncertain. The DNA ends 3 residues before the CDR3 does, and the rest of the CDR3 is filled in from the germline J gene. Trimming pared 0 bases from V and 2 bases from J, leaving 7 bases between. Germline V lookup: CDR1 GTSNPN, CDR2 SVGIG (reference sequence). The CDR3 contains 14 residues.

For this clone: Read data end 3 residues before the CDR3 end; the end is taken from the germline J gene. The V call is TRBV7-2, the J call TRBJ2-5, with a possible D match to TRBD2 (6 bases). The CDR3 covers 13 residues. V lost 4 bases and J 4 bases, leaving 10 bases between the germline ends. Germline CDR1 and CDR2: SGHTA and FQGNSA. The covered CDR3 bases are TGTGCCAGCAGCTCCCGACTAGTAGAGACC. It translates to CASSSRLVET. The full CDR3 sequence reads CASSSRLVETQYF.

Worth noting for this clone: The CDR3 extends 3 residues past the end of the read, so its final part is completed from the germline J gene. The chain is built from TRBV30 and TRBJ2-3; D remains ambiguous. Trimming took 2 bases from V and 4 from J, leaving 13 bases between them. CDR3 length: 14 amino acids. Germline V gene lookup returns CDR1 GTSNPN and CDR2 SVGIG (reference sequence). This chain's CDR3 is CAWSWLALSDTQYF. The CDR3 bases that were read are TGTGCCTGGAGTTGGTTGGCCTTGTCAGATACG.

A word on this clone: The read ends 3 residues shy of where the CDR3 ends; the end is completed using the germline J gene. This chain links TRBV19 with TRBJ2-1; the D gene is possibly TRBD1 (6 bases). The germline CDR1 and CDR2 sequences are LNHDA and SQIVND (reference sequence). The germline V and J ends were trimmed by 4 bases and 3 bases, with 10 bases remaining between them. This CDR3 comprises 14 residues. The sequenced part of the CDR3 DNA is TGTGCCAGTAGTACGGACAGCCTCTACAATGAG. It translates to CASSTDSLYNE. The full CDR3 reads CASSTDSLYNEQFF.

As to this clone: The missing CDR3 end, 3 residues past where the read stops, is filled in from the germline J gene. J is TRBJ2-5 and V is TRBV20-1; 8 bases line up with TRBD2. Trimming took 0 bases from V and 5 from J; bases not matched to a gene: 2. Per germline, CDR1 DFQATT and CDR2 SNEGSKA (reference sequence). The CDR3 has 13 amino acids. CDR3 region: CSARDPGGETQYF. The covered CDR3 bases are TGCAGTGCTAGAGATCCGGGGGGGGAGACC.

Comments on this clone: The read gets to within 3 residues of the CDR3 end, and the germline J gene fills in the rest. V is TRBV5-4 and J is TRBJ2-3, with unresolved D. CDR1 and CDR2 (germline): SGHNT, YYREEE (reference sequence). The germline V and J ends were trimmed by 0 bases and 5 bases, with 10 bases remaining between them. There are 14 residues in the CDR3. The CDR3: CASSLATARDTQYF. The part of the CDR3 DNA that was read is TGTGCCAGCAGCTTGGCTACCGCAAGAGATACG.

On this clone: Read sequence stops 3 residues before the CDR3 end, and the germline J gene provides the missing end. The rearrangement links TRBV5-1 to TRBJ2-5, with 13 positions matching TRBD2. CDR1 and CDR2 (germline): SGHRS, YFSETQ. Trimming cost V 9 bases and J 1 base; bases outside gene matches: 6. The CDR3 is 15 amino acids. CDR3 DNA, as far as it was read: TGCGCCACCAGGACTAGCGGGGGCATCCAAGAGACC. It encodes CATRTSGGIQET. The entire CDR3 is CATRTSGGIQETQYF.

This clone registers medium-sized by frequency. Read sequence stops 3 residues before the CDR3 end, and the germline J gene provides the missing end. V gene TRBV5-1 combines with J gene TRBJ2-7; 9 nucleotides align to TRBD1. V gave up 1 base and J gave up 4 bases; unmatched junction bases: 15. Germline V gene lookup returns CDR1 SGHRS and CDR2 YFSETQ. This CDR3 is built from 18 residues. The part of the CDR3 DNA that was read is TGCGCCAGCAGCTTGAGGGCTGGGACAGGGTTTAGAGCTTACGAG. Its translation: CASSLRAGTGFRAYE. From start to end, the CDR3 is CASSLRAGTGFRAYEQYF.

As concerns this clone: The CDR3 extends 3 residues past the end of the read, so its final part is completed from the germline J gene. V gene TRBV7-9 combines with J gene TRBJ2-5; D not certain. V dropped 3 bases and J dropped 5 bases, with 13 bases sitting between them. CDR1 SEHNR and CDR2 FQNEAQ come from the germline V gene (reference sequence). The CDR3 covers 14 residues. CDR3 in amino acids: CASSFSSVGETQYF. The CDR3 DNA, read in part, is TGTGCCAGCAGCTTCAGTAGTGTAGGGGAGACC.

This chain's CDR3 is CASSVDRGWTQYF. The covered CDR3 bases are TGCGCCAGCAGCGTCGACAGGGGTTGGACC. The J gene is TRBJ2-5, the V gene TRBV5-1; 8 nucleotides agree with TRBD1. The sequenced fragment ends 3 residues before the CDR3 boundary, so the rest is inferred from the germline J gene. This CDR3 region has 13 residues. The germline V gene has CDR1 SGHRS and CDR2 YFSETQ. J gave up 7 bases and V 4 bases, and 6 bases lay outside the gene matches.

As to this clone: The sequence runs out 3 residues before the end of the CDR3; the remainder is reconstructed from the germline J gene. The chain joins TRBV7-2 to TRBJ2-3, with 8 positions matching TRBD2. CDR1 SGHTA and CDR2 FQGNSA come from the germline V gene. CDR3 size: 12 residues. With V trimmed by 5 bases and J by 6 bases, 1 base remained unmatched. Partial CDR3 DNA: TGTGCCAGCAGCCGACTAGCGGATACG. Its translation: CASSRLADT. The full CDR3 protein reads CASSRLADTQYF.

Note on this clone: Germline is not matched at one junction end, which may reflect a read error. The CDR3 extends 3 residues past the end of the read, so its final part is completed from the germline J gene. The sample has other DNA sequences that encode this CDR3 too. The chain joins TRBV19 to TRBJ2-2; a weak D match, TRBD1 (6 bases). The germline gives CDR1 LNHDA, CDR2 SQIVND (reference sequence). This CDR3 has 16 amino acids. CDR3 protein: CASSIGTGTNTGELFF. Incomplete CDR3 DNA: TGTGCCAGTAGTATAGGAACAGGGACGAATACCGGGGAG.

Concerning this clone itself: The read ends 3 residues early relative to the CDR3; the germline J gene fills the gap. The V call is TRBV13, the J call TRBJ2-7; 10 positions match TRBD1. There are 15 residues in the CDR3. Germline assignment: CDR1 PRHDT and CDR2 FYEKMQ (reference sequence). V was clipped by 5 bases and J by 5 bases; unmatched bases: 9. The CDR3 sequence: CASSRGGTGAHEQYF. Partial CDR3 DNA: TGTGCCAGCAGCCGGGGGGGGACAGGGGCCCACGAG.

Note on this clone: The sequenced fragment ends 3 residues before the CDR3 boundary, so the rest is inferred from the germline J gene. The rearrangement links TRBV5-1 to TRBJ2-7; 10 nucleotides agree with TRBD2. V was pared by 0 bases and J by 4 bases, with 7 bases of the junction left unmatched. The CDR3 contains 16 residues. Germline CDR1 is SGHRS and CDR2 is YFSETQ. The covered CDR3 bases are TGCGCCAGCAGCTTGGACCCAGCGGGAGGGCCTTACGAG. Translated: CASSLDPAGGPYE. The entire CDR3 sequence reads CASSLDPAGGPYEQYF. Based on the CDR3 plus reference TRBV5-1 and TRBJ2-7, the full variable domain is KAGVTQTPRYLIKTRGQQVTLSCSPISGHRSVSWYQQTPGQGLQFLFEYFSETQRNKGNFPGRFSGRQFSNSRSEMNVSTLELGDSALYLCASSLDPAGGPYEQYFGPGTRLTVT.